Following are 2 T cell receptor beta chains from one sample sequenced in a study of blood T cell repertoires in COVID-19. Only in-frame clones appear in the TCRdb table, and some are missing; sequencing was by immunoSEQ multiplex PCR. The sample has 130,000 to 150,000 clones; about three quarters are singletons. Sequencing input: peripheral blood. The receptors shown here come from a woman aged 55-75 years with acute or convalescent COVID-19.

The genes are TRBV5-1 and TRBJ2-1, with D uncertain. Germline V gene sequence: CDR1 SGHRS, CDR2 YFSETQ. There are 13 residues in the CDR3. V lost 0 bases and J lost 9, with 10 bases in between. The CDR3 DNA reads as TGCGCCAGCAGCTTGGCCTCTAACAGTGAGCAGTTCTTC. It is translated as CASSLASNSEQFF.

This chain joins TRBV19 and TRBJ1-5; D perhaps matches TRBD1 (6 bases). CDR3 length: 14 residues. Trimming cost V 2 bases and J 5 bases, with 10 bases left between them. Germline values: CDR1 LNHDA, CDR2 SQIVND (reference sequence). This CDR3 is CASSIRRGDQPQHF. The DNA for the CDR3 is TGTGCCAGTAGTATACGCAGGGGTGATCAGCCCCAGCATTTT.